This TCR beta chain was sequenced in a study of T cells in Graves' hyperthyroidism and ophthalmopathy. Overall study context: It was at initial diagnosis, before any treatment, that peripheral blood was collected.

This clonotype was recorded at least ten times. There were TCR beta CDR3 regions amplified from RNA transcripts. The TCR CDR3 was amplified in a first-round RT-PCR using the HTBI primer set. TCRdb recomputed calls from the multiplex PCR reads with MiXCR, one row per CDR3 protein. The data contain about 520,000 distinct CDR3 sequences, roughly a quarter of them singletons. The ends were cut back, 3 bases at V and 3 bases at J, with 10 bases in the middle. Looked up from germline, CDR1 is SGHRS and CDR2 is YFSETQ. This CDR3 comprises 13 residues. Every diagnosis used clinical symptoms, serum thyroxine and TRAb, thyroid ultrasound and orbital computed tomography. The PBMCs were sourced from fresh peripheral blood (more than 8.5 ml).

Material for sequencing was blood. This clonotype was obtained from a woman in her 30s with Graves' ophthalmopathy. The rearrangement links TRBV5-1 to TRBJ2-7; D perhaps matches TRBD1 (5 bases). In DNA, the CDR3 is TGCGCCAGCAGCTCAAATCAGGGCTACGAGCAGTACTTC. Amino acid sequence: CASSSNQGYEQYF.